Presented here are 26 T cell receptor beta chains from one specimen sequenced in a study of T cell changes during pregnancy in multiple sclerosis. The protocol was immunoSEQ multiplex PCR, while the TCRdb copy is restricted to in-frame clones and leaves out a portion. The table lists some 80,000 clones, roughly 90% of them singletons. Sequenced here: peripheral blood, sampled in the first trimester of pregnancy. These receptors all come from a female donor in good health, enrolled as a control in a pregnancy study.

CDR3 DNA: TGCGCCAGCAACGTACAGGGCCAGAGCACAGATACGCAGTATTTT. Its translation is CASNVQGQSTDTQYF. The genes are TRBV5-1 and TRBJ2-3, with a weak D call TRBD1 (6 bases). Germline V gene sequence: CDR1 SGHRS, CDR2 YFSETQ. The V end lost 6 bases, the J end lost 0 bases, and 14 bases lay between the germline ends. CDR3 length: 15 residues.

The gene calls are TRBV2 and TRBJ1-1; no firm D call. Germline assignment: CDR1 SNHLY and CDR2 FYNNEI. V lost 6 bases and J 3 bases, leaving 8 bases between the germline ends. The CDR3 has 12 amino acids. The CDR3 region has the DNA TGTGCCAGCAGCGGCGACTACACTGAAGCTTTCTTT. This encodes CASSGDYTEAFF.

This clone appeared once. The CDR3 reads CASSPWTSGGTDTQYF. The CDR3 nucleotides are TGTGCCAGCAGCCCCTGGACTAGCGGGGGCACAGATACGCAGTATTTT. The rearrangement uses TRBV7-9 and TRBJ2-3; 12 nucleotides agree with TRBD2. Germline V gene lookup returns CDR1 SEHNR and CDR2 FQNEAQ (reference sequence). The J segment lost 1 base and the V segment lost 5 bases, leaving 4 bases of the junction unmatched. CDR3 length equals 16 residues.

The chain uses TRBV4-1 and TRBJ1-4; 10 bases match TRBD1. Per the germline V gene, CDR1 is MGHRA and CDR2 is YSYEKL. The CDR3 totals 16 residues. Trimming at V came to 1 base and at J to 8 bases, leaving 7 bases not matched to a gene. The CDR3 loop is CASSQARQGANEKLFF. As DNA, the CDR3 is TGCGCCAGCAGCCAAGCCCGACAGGGGGCGAACGAAAAACTGTTTTTT.

The J gene is TRBJ2-7, the V gene TRBV2, with 8 bases that match TRBD1. V lost 2 bases to trimming and J lost 4 bases; unmatched junction nucleotides: 4. CDR1 is SNHLY and CDR2 is FYNNEI in the germline V gene. The CDR3 length is 14 residues. The CDR3 loop is CASSEQGALYEQYF. The CDR3, as DNA: TGTGCCAGCAGTGAACAGGGGGCGCTATACGAGCAGTACTTC.

V and J are TRBV19 and TRBJ2-5, with D hard to call. Trimming took off 4 bases at V and 3 bases at J, with 15 bases between the two ends. There are 15 residues in the CDR3. Germline CDR1 reads LNHDA; CDR2 reads SQIVND (reference sequence). The CDR3 DNA follows: TGTGCCAGTAGTACCCAATCACAGCTTAAAGAGACCCAGTACTTC. Translated, it gives CASSTQSQLKETQYF.

This chain uses TRBV19 with TRBJ1-1, with TRBD1 as a possible D gene (6 bases). The CDR3 length is 14 residues. Germline V lookup: CDR1 LNHDA, CDR2 SQIVND (reference sequence). Trimming pared 1 base from V and 1 base from J, leaving 7 bases between. CDR3 sequence (DNA): TGTGCCAGTAGTATAGGACAGGCGAACACTGAAGCTTTCTTT. As protein: CASSIGQANTEAFF.

The V and J genes are TRBV28 and TRBJ1-1, with D possibly being TRBD1 (5 bases). V lost 5 bases and J 7 bases, leaving 17 bases between the germline ends. CDR1 is MDHEN and CDR2 is SYDVKM in the germline V gene. CDR3 length: 14 residues. CDR3 DNA: TGTGCCAGCAGTCCGCGGGGGGAAGTCGGTGAAGCTTTCTTT. The encoded protein is CASSPRGEVGEAFF. The full variable domain, in which reference TRBV28 and TRBJ1-1 provide the parts outside the CDR3, is DVKVTQSSRYLVKRTGEKVFLECVQDMDHENMFWYRQDPGLGLRLIYFSYDVKMKEKGDIPEGYSVSREKKERFSLILESASTNQTSMYLCASSPRGEVGEAFFGQGTRLTVV.

The chain uses TRBV4-1 and TRBJ1-1; D call uncertain. Germline V gene sequence: CDR1 MGHRA, CDR2 YSYEKL. The ends were cut back, 0 bases at V and 1 base at J, with 12 bases in the middle. There are 16 residues in the CDR3. The CDR3 region is CASSQDLFRPNTEAFF. CDR3 in DNA: TGCGCCAGCAGCCAAGATTTATTCAGGCCGAACACTGAAGCTTTCTTT.

The chain uses TRBV5-1 and TRBJ1-2, with a weak D call TRBD1 (6 bases). CDR1 and CDR2 (germline): SGHRS, YFSETQ. Trimming removed 7 bases from V and 5 bases from J, with 21 bases in between. CDR3 length equals 15 residues. The CDR3 sequence: CASWSGGGGVYGYTF. CDR3 DNA: TGCGCCAGCTGGAGCGGCGGGGGGGGCGTATATGGCTACACCTTC.

This chain connects TRBV7-2 to TRBJ2-3, with D perhaps matching TRBD1 (5 bases). The V and J ends lost 5 bases and 7 bases respectively, with 16 bases between them. The CDR3 sequence is 14 residues long. CDR1 and CDR2 (germline): SGHTA, FQGNSA. CDR3 residues: CASSGQGFTNTQYF. CDR3 sequence (DNA): TGTGCCAGCAGCGGGCAGGGATTTACAAATACGCAGTATTTT. The full variable domain, its missing parts supplied by reference TRBV7-2 and TRBJ2-3, is GAGVSQSPSNKVTEKGKDVELRCDPISGHTALYWYRQSLGQGLEFLIYFQGNSAPDKSGLPSDRFSAERTGGSVSTLTIQRTQQEDSAVYLCASSGQGFTNTQYFGPGTRLTVL.

The chain recombines TRBV6-1 with TRBJ2-7, with D possibly TRBD2 on 5 matching bases. V dropped 8 bases and J dropped 3 bases, with 11 bases sitting between them. This CDR3 has 12 amino acids. Germline assignment: CDR1 MNHNS and CDR2 SASEGT. The CDR3 region has the DNA TGTGCCAGCTCGGGGAATAACTACGAGCAGTACTTC. Translating gives CASSGNNYEQYF.

V and J are TRBV6-7 and TRBJ1-4; D is ambiguous. TRBV6-7 is treated as an ORF (open reading frame) with a function not yet certain. This CDR3 spans 14 amino acids. V lost 6 bases to trimming and J lost 3 bases, with 11 bases between them. The CDR3 DNA reads as TGTGCCAGCAGCCTTGGGCCGGCTAATGAAAAACTGTTTTTT. It translates to CASSLGPANEKLFF.

The chain recombines TRBV5-5 with TRBJ1-1; possibly TRBD1 for D (6 bases). Trimming left V 3 bases short and J 0 bases short, with 12 bases between. The CDR3 covers 15 residues. Germline CDR1 and CDR2: SGHKS and YYEKEE (reference sequence). As DNA, the CDR3 is TGTGCCAGCAGCTGGGACATAAGCATGAACACTGAAGCTTTCTTT. Its translation: CASSWDISMNTEAFF.

The chain couples TRBV5-4 to TRBJ1-1; 8 bases line up with TRBD1. This CDR3 is built from 14 residues. Trimming took 4 bases from V and 0 from J; bases not matched to a gene: 2. CDR1 and CDR2 from the germline V gene are SGHNT and YYREEE (reference sequence). The CDR3 loop reads CASSRDRMNTEAFF. The CDR3 DNA is TGTGCCAGCAGCCGGGACAGGATGAACACTGAAGCTTTCTTT.

The DNA for the CDR3 is TGTGCCAGCTCCTACGGACAGAAATACTACGAGCAGTACTTC. It yields the protein CASSYGQKYYEQYF. The rearrangement links TRBV6-6 to TRBJ2-7; tentatively, D is TRBD1 (6 bases). The CDR3 is made up of 14 amino acids. V gave up 8 bases and J gave up 3 bases, with 17 bases separating them. Germline values: CDR1 MNHNY, CDR2 SVGAGI (reference sequence).

J is TRBJ1-1 and V is TRBV19; D remains ambiguous. The CDR3 length is 12 residues. V was shortened by 6 bases and J by 4 bases, with 9 bases between the two germline ends. CDR1 and CDR2 from the germline V gene are LNHDA and SQIVND (reference sequence). Here the CDR3 DNA reads TGTGCCAGTAGACTAGCTGGCACTGAAGCTTTCTTT. Encoded protein: CASRLAGTEAFF.

The rearrangement uses TRBV6-5 and TRBJ2-1; the D gene is possibly TRBD2 (5 bases). There are 15 residues in the CDR3. CDR1 and CDR2 from the germline V gene are MNHEY and SVGAGI. With 5 bases removed from V and 0 bases from J, the gap between germline ends came to 11 bases. CDR3 DNA sequence: TGTGCCAGCAGTCTAGGGAGCAACTCCTACAATGAGCAGTTCTTC. Protein product: CASSLGSNSYNEQFF.

J is TRBJ1-4 and V is TRBV6-5, with TRBD1 matching over 7 bases. Looked up from germline, CDR1 is MNHEY and CDR2 is SVGAGI. Trimming cost V 5 bases and J 5 bases; bases outside gene matches: 2. The CDR3 extends over 13 amino acids. CDR3 loop: CASSDRVNEKLFF. The CDR3 nucleotides are TGTGCCAGCAGTGACAGGGTAAATGAAAAACTGTTTTTT.

The gene calls are TRBV11-3 and TRBJ2-5; 7 bases are shared with TRBD1. Germline V gene lookup returns CDR1 SGHNT and CDR2 YENEEA. Trimming took 3 bases from V and 3 from J; bases not matched to a gene: 10. CDR3 size: 16 residues. The CDR3 here is CASSLSWTDREETQYF. The CDR3 DNA is TGTGCCAGCAGCTTGAGCTGGACCGACAGGGAAGAGACCCAGTACTTC.

This chain connects TRBV4-1 to TRBJ1-2, with D perhaps matching TRBD1 (5 bases). Germline CDR1 reads MGHRA; CDR2 reads YSYEKL. This CDR3 is 18 amino acids long. Trimming stripped 1 base from V and 4 bases from J, with 22 bases between. The CDR3 DNA is TGCGCCAGCAGCCAAGTGTCCAGGGAGGGGCCCGCTTCCTATGGCTACACCTTC. This codes for CASSQVSREGPASYGYTF.

This clone was seen once. The chain combines TRBV19 with TRBJ1-4; no clear D gene. This CDR3 is built from 16 residues. In germline, CDR1 is LNHDA, CDR2 SQIVND (reference sequence). Trimming took off 8 bases at V and 6 bases at J, with 22 bases between the two ends. Written as DNA, the CDR3 is TGTGCCAGTTTCACACGTACCGGGGTGAAGGATGAAAAACTGTTTTTT. Protein sequence: CASFTRTGVKDEKLFF. Using reference TRBV19 and TRBJ1-4 for the parts outside the CDR3, the full variable domain is DGGITQSPKYLFRKEGQNVTLSCEQNLNHDAMYWYRQDPGQGLRLIYYSQIVNDFQKGDIAEGYSVSREKKESFPLTVTSAQKNPTAFYLCASFTRTGVKDEKLFFGSGTQLSVL.

The sample holds one count of this clone. This chain uses TRBV7-2 with TRBJ2-5; 8 bases align to TRBD2. This CDR3 comprises 13 residues. The V gene's germline CDR1 is SGHTA and CDR2 FQGNSA. The trim removed 5 bases at V and 3 bases at J, leaving 2 bases unmatched. The CDR3 bases are TGTGCCAGCAGCCGGGGACTAGAAGAGACCCAGTACTTC. Its translation is CASSRGLEETQYF.

CDR3 coding DNA: TGTGCCAGCAGTCTTAGCGGACCGAGGAAGCAGTACTTC. Protein: CASSLSGPRKQYF. The V gene is TRBV14, the J gene TRBJ2-7, with a tentative D call TRBD2 (6 bases). V shed 6 bases and J shed 8 bases, with 17 bases lying between them. Germline V gene lookup returns CDR1 SGHDN and CDR2 FVKESK. CDR3 length: 13 residues.

This chain joins TRBV4-3 and TRBJ2-7, with 9 bases identical to TRBD1. CDR3 length equals 15 residues. J gave up 6 bases and V 0 bases, and 6 bases lay outside the gene matches. Germline loops: CDR1 LGHNA, CDR2 YSLEER. The CDR3 DNA reads TGCGCCAGCAGCCAAGATTACAGGGGGCTTATCGAGCAGTACTTC. It codes for CASSQDYRGLIEQYF.

This chain uses TRBV6-4 with TRBJ1-1, with a possible D match to TRBD1 (6 bases). Germline values: CDR1 MRHNA, CDR2 SNTAGT. The V end lost 5 bases, the J end lost 1 base, and 8 bases lay between the germline ends. This CDR3 has 13 residues. For the CDR3, the DNA is TGTGCCAGCAGTACAGGGTCGAACACTGAAGCTTTCTTT. It is translated as CASSTGSNTEAFF.